This TCR beta chain was identified during a study of blood T cell repertoires in COVID-19. About the research overall: Samples came from the United States, Italy and Spain, spanning acute and convalescent COVID-19.

Sequenced by immunoSEQ multiplex PCR; TCRdb stores in-frame clones only, minus some. The sample has 200,000 to 250,000 clones; 84% are singletons. The CDR3 runs to 13 residues. V was pared by 11 bases and J by 4 bases, with 6 bases of the junction left unmatched. Per the germline V gene, CDR1 is ENHRY and CDR2 is SYGVKD. This receptor was identified in a woman aged 60-75 years who had recovered from COVID-19. J is TRBJ2-2 and V is TRBV10-3, with 8 bases identical to TRBD2. Sequenced sample: peripheral blood. CDR3 in amino acids: CAHRGGTTGELFF. The DNA of the CDR3 is TGTGCCCATCGGGGGGGGACCACCGGGGAGCTGTTTTTT.